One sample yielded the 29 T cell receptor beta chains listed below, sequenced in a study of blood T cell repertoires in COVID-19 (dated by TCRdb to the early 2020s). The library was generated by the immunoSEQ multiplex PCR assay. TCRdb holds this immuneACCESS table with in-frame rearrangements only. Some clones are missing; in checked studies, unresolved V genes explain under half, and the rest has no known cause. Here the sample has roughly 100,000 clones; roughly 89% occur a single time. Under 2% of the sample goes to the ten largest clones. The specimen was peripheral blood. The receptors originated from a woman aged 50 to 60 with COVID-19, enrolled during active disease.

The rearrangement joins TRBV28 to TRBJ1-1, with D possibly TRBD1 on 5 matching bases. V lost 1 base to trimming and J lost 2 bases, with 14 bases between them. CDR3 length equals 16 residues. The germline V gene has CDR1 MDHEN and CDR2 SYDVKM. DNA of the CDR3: TGTGCCAGCAGTTTATATGGGCCGGGGGGAAACACTGAAGCTTTCTTT. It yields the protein CASSLYGPGGNTEAFF.

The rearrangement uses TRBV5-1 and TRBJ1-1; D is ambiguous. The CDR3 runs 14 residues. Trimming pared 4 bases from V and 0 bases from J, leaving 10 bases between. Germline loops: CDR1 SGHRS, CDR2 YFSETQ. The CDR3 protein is CASSLGSVNTEAFF. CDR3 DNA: TGCGCCAGCAGCCTAGGCTCAGTGAACACTGAAGCTTTCTTT.

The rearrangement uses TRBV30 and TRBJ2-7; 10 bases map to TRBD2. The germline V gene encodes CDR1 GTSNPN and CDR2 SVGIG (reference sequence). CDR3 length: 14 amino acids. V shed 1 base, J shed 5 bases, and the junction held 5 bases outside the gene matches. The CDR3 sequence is CAWSGSGGADEQYF. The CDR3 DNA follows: TGTGCCTGGAGTGGAAGCGGGGGGGCCGACGAGCAGTACTTC.

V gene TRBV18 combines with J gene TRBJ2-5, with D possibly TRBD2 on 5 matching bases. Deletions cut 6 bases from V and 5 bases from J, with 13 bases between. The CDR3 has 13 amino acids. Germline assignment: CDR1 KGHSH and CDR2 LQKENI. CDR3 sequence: CASSLDRGETQYF. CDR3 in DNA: TGTGCCAGCTCCCTGGACCGAGGGGAGACCCAGTACTTC.

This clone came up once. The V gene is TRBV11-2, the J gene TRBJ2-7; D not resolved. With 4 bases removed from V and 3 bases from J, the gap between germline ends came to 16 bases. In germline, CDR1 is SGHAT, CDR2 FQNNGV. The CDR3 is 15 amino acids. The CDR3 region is CASSSAQSRVYEQYV. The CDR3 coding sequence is TGTGCCAGCAGCTCCGCGCAGAGTCGGGTCTACGAGCAGTACGTC.

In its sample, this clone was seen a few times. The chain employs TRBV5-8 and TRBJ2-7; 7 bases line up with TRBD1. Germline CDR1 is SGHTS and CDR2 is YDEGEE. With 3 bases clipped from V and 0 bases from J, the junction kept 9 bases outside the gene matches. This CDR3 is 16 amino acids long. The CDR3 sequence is CASSWGTGELSYEQYF. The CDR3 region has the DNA TGTGCCAGCAGCTGGGGTACAGGGGAGCTCTCCTACGAGCAGTACTTC.

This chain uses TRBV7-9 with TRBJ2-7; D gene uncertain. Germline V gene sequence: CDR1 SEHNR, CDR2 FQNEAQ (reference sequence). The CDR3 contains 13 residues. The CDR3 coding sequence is TGTGCCAGCAGTTTAAACCGATTCCGGGTAAGTGACGTC. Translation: CASSLNRFRVSDV.

CDR3 DNA: TGTGCCAGCACCTTACAGGGGTCGGGTGAAAAACTGTTTTTT. Encoded protein: CASTLQGSGEKLFF. The V and J genes are TRBV28 and TRBJ1-4; 7 bases are shared with TRBD1. The CDR3 runs 14 residues. The V gene's germline CDR1 is MDHEN and CDR2 SYDVKM. After removal of 7 bases from V and 7 bases from J, the junction contained 9 bases not matched to a gene.

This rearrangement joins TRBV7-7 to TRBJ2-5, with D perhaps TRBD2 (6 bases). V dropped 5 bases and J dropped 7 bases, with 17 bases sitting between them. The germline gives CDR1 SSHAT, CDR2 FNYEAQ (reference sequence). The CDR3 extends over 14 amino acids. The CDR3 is CASSGTHLGGTQYF. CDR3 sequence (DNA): TGTGCCAGCAGCGGAACACACCTGGGGGGGACCCAGTACTTC.

The CDR3 coding sequence is TGTGCCAGCAGCCAAGCCCCCGGGACATTTCACCAAAAACTGTTTTTT. Encoded protein: CASSQAPGTFHQKLFF. V is TRBV3-1 (or the pseudogene TRBV3-2) and J is TRBJ1-4; TRBD1 is a possible D gene (6 bases). The V end was cut by 1 base, the J end by 9 bases, with 18 bases between. The CDR3 consists of 16 residues. Germline V gene lookup returns CDR1 LGHDT and CDR2 YNNKEL (reference sequence).

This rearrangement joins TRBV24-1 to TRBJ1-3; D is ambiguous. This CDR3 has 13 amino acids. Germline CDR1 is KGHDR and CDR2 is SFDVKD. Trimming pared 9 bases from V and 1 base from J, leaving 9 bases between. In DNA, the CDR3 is TGTGCCACCGGGCCGTCGTCTGGAAACACCATATATTTT. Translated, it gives CATGPSSGNTIYF.

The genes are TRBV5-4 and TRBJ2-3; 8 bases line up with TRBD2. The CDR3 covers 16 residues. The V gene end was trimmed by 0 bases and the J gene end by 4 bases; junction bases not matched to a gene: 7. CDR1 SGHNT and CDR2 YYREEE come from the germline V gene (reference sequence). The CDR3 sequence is CASSLVGTRVPDTQYF. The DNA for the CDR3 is TGTGCCAGCAGCTTGGTTGGGACTAGAGTTCCAGATACGCAGTATTTT.

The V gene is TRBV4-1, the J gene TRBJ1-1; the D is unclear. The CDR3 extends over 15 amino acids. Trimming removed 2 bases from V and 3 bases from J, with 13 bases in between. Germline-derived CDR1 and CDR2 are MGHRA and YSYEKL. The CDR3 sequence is CASSQPGLRDTEAFF. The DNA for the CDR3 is TGCGCCAGCAGCCAACCGGGCCTGAGGGACACTGAAGCTTTCTTT.

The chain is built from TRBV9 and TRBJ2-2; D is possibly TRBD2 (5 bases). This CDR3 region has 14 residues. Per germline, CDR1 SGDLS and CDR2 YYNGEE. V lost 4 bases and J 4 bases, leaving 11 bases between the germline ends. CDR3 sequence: CASSSGSSTGELFF. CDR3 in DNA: TGTGCCAGCAGCTCGGGGAGCTCCACCGGGGAGCTGTTTTTT. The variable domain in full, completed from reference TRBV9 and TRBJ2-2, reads DSGVTQTPKHLITATGQRVTLRCSPRSGDLSVYWYQQSLDQGLQFLIQYYNGEERAKGNILERFSAQQFPDLHSELNLSSLELGDSALYFCASSSGSSTGELFFGEGSRLTVL.

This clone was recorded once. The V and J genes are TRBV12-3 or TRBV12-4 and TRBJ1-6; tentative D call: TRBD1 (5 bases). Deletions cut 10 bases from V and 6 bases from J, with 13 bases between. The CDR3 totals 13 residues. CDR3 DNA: TGTGCCACCGGGGGGGGATCTAATTCACCCCTCCACTTT. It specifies CATGGGSNSPLHF.

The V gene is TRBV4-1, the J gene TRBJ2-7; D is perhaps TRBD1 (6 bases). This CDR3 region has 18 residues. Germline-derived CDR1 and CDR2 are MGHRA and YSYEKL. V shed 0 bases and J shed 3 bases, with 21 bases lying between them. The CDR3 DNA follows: TGCGCCAGCAGCCAAGACGTCCTCTGGTCAGGGGACGACTACGAGCAGTACTTC. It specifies CASSQDVLWSGDDYEQYF.

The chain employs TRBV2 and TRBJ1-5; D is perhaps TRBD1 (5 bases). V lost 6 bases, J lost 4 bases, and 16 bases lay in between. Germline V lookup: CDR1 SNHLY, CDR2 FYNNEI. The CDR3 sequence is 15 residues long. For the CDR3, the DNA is TGTGCCAGCAGACTGACAGCCCATAGAAATCAGCCCCAGCATTTT. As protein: CASRLTAHRNQPQHF.

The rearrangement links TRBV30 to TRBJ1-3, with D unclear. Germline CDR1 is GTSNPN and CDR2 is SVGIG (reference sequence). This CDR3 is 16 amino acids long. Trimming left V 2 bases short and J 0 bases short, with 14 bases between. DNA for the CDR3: TGTGCCTGGAGTCTAAACTTTTTTGACTCTGGAAACACCATATATTTT. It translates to CAWSLNFFDSGNTIYF.

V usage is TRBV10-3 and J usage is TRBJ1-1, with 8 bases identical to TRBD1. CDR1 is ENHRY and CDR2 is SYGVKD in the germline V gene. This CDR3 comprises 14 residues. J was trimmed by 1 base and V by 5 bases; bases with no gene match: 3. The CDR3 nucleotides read TGTGCCATCAGTCCGACAGGGGAGAACACTGAAGCTTTCTTT. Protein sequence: CAISPTGENTEAFF.

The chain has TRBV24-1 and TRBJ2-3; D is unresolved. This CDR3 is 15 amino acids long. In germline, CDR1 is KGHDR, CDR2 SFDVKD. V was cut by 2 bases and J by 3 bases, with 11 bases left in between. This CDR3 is CATSDSGSFTDTQYF. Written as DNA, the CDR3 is TGTGCCACCAGTGATTCAGGCAGTTTTACAGATACGCAGTATTTT.

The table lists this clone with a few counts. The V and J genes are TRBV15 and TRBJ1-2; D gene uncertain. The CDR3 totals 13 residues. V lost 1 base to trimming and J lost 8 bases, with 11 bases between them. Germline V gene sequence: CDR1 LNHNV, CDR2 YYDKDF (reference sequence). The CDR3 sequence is CATSRVKEVGYTF. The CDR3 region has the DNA TGTGCCACCAGCAGAGTGAAAGAGGTCGGCTACACCTTC.

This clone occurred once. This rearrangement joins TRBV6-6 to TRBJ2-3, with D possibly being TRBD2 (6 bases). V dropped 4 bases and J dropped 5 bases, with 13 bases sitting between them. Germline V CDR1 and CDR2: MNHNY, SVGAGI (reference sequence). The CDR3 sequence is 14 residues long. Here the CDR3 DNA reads TGTGCCAGCAGTTTACCCGGGGGTGAAGATACGCAGTATTTT. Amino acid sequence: CASSLPGGEDTQYF.

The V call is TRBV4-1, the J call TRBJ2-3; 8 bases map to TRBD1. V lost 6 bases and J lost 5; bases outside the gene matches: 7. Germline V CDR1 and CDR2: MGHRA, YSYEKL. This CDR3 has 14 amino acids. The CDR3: CASSQDRVGDTQYF. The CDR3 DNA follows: TGCGCCAGCAGTCAGGACAGGGTAGGAGATACGCAGTATTTT.

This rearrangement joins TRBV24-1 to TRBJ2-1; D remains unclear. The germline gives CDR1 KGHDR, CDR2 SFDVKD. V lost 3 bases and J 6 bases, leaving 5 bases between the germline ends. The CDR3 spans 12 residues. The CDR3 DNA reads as TGTGCCACCAGTGATATGGCCAATGAGCAGTTCTTC. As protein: CATSDMANEQFF.

The CDR3, as DNA: TGCGCCAGCAGCTTGGCAGACAGGTTTGGCTACACCTTC. As protein: CASSLADRFGYTF. This rearrangement joins TRBV5-1 to TRBJ1-2, with D tentatively TRBD1 (6 bases). Germline CDR1 reads SGHRS; CDR2 reads YFSETQ. Trimming shortened V by 0 bases and J by 7 bases, and 10 bases separated the two germline ends. This CDR3 has 13 amino acids. The entire variable domain, with the rest obtained from reference TRBV5-1 and TRBJ1-2, is as follows: KAGVTQTPRYLIKTRGQQVTLSCSPISGHRSVSWYQQTPGQGLQFLFEYFSETQRNKGNFPGRFSGRQFSNSRSEMNVSTLELGDSALYLCASSLADRFGYTFGSGTRLTVV.

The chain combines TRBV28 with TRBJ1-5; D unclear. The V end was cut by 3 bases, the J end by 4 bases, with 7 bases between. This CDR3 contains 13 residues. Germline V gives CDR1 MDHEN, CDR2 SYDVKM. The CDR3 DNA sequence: TGTGCCAGCAGTTTTTCACGGAATCAGCCCCAGCATTTT. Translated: CASSFSRNQPQHF.

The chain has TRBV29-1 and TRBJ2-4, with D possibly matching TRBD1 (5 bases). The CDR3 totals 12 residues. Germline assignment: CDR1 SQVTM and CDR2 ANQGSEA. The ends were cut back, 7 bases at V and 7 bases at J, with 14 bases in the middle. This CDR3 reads CSDRQLGNIQYF. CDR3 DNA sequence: TGCAGCGATCGACAGCTGGGGAACATTCAGTACTTC.

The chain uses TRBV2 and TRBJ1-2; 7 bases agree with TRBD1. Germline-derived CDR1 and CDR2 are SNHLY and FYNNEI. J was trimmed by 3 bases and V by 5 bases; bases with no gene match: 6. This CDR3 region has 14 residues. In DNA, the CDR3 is TGTGCCAGCAGTACGACAGGGTCTGACTATGGCTACACCTTC. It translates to CASSTTGSDYGYTF.

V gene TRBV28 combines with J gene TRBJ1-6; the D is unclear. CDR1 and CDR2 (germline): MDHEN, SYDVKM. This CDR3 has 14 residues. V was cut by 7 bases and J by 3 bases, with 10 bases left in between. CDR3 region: CASMGRIYNSPLHF. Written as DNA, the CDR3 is TGTGCCAGCATGGGCCGAATCTATAATTCACCCCTCCACTTT.